The 13 T cell receptor beta chains presented below share a single source sample, sequenced in a study of beta chain features in type 1 diabetes. These receptors are not linked to any known antigen. Points from the study as a whole: Moderately but significantly shorter TCRB CDR3s were found in Type 1 diabetes patients in all four CD4+ subsets.

What was sequenced were expressed TCRB transcripts, since all of the isolated RNA had been reverse transcribed. Repertoires were generated with immunoSEQ multiplex PCR, while TCRdb's copy carries only in-frame clones and drops some. The data show some 640,000 clones, around an eighth seen once. Sequencing used naive CD4+ T cells from blood. These receptor sequences come from a man between 18 and 35 years old with type 1 diabetes.

The J gene is TRBJ1-2, the V gene TRBV5-6; D is unresolved. This CDR3 is built from 15 residues. The germline CDR1 and CDR2 sequences are SGHDT and YYEEEE. Deletions cut 1 base from V and 4 bases from J, with 14 bases between. CDR3 DNA sequence: TGTGCCAGCAGCTTGTCGCCAGGCCAGGCCTATGGCTACACCTTC. Amino acid sequence: CASSLSPGQAYGYTF.

This clone was seen a handful of times. The chain links TRBV13 to TRBJ2-1, with D possibly TRBD2 on 6 matching bases. V gave up 4 bases and J gave up 6 bases, with 10 bases separating them. The CDR3 has 13 amino acids. Per the germline V gene, CDR1 is PRHDT and CDR2 is FYEKMQ (reference sequence). In DNA, the CDR3 is TGTGCCAGCAGCTGGAGGGAGACCAATGAGCAGTTCTTC. Translated: CASSWRETNEQFF.

This clone was recorded a few times. The rearrangement uses TRBV14 and TRBJ2-7; D call uncertain. With 1 base removed from V and 0 bases from J, the gap between germline ends came to 7 bases. This CDR3 spans 14 amino acids. CDR1 SGHDN and CDR2 FVKESK come from the germline V gene. The CDR3 here is CASSQVPLSYEQYF. The DNA for the CDR3 is TGTGCCAGCAGCCAAGTCCCCCTCTCCTACGAGCAGTACTTC.

The chain uses TRBV7-2 and TRBJ2-7, with TRBD2 matching over 8 bases. The CDR3 contains 16 residues. CDR1 is SGHTA, CDR2 FQGNSA, per germline. Germline trimming cut 5 bases from V and 2 bases from J; bases unmatched to any gene: 11. In DNA, the CDR3 is TGTGCCAGCAGCGCCCAGTCCGGGACTAGTGCCTACGAGCAGTACTTC. Translating gives CASSAQSGTSAYEQYF. The variable domain in full, with the rest retrieved from reference TRBV7-2 and TRBJ2-7, is GAGVSQSPSNKVTEKGKDVELRCDPISGHTALYWYRQSLGQGLEFLIYFQGNSAPDKSGLPSDRFSAERTGGSVSTLTIQRTQQEDSAVYLCASSAQSGTSAYEQYFGPGTRLTVT.

This clone has more than one count but fewer than ten. Its ends do not fully match the called genes, so a read error is possible. This chain joins TRBV7-7 and TRBJ2-5; D gene ambiguous. There are 14 residues in the CDR3. Germline lookup yields CDR1 SSHAT and CDR2 FNYEAQ (reference sequence). CDR3 coding DNA: TGTGCTAGCAGCGCGGTGGGGTCTAGGGAGACCCAGTACTTC. It is translated as CASSAVGSRETQYF.

This clone was seen more than once but under ten times. The V call is TRBV2, the J call TRBJ2-7, with D possibly being TRBD1 (7 bases). Germline V gene lookup returns CDR1 SNHLY and CDR2 FYNNEI. The CDR3 is 13 residues long. V lost 7 bases to trimming and J lost 7 bases, with 17 bases between them. The CDR3 bases are TGTGCCAGCAATGGACGGCAGGGGGGTGAGCAGTACTTC. Amino acids: CASNGRQGGEQYF.

The rearrangement uses TRBV6-5 and TRBJ1-1; TRBD1 might be the D (5 bases). Trimming left V 2 bases short and J 11 bases short, with 15 bases between. This CDR3 is built from 13 residues. Germline V gene sequence: CDR1 MNHEY, CDR2 SVGAGI. The CDR3 protein is CASSYTQEKGAFF. CDR3 nucleotides: TGTGCCAGCAGTTACACACAGGAAAAAGGGGCTTTCTTT.

This clone has just a few counts. This chain links TRBV7-4 with TRBJ2-2; D is ambiguous. CDR3 size: 22 residues. The V gene lost 7 bases and the J gene lost 9 bases, with 42 bases spanning the gap. Germline V CDR1 and CDR2: SGHVT, SQSDAQ. The CDR3 is CASTRPCNPLRIKRDRLRELFF. CDR3 nucleotides: TGTGCCAGCACCCGACCGTGCAATCCCCTCCGAATAAAACGCGACCGATTGCGGGAGCTGTTTTTT.

The chain employs TRBV28 and TRBJ1-6; unclear D gene. From germline, CDR1 is MDHEN and CDR2 SYDVKM. CDR3 size: 13 residues. Trimming removed 7 bases at V and 3 bases at J, with 7 bases between. Here the CDR3 reads CASNSGYNSPLHF. In nucleotides, the CDR3 is TGTGCCAGCAATTCGGGCTATAATTCACCCCTCCACTTT.

J is TRBJ1-1 and V is TRBV5-1; D perhaps matches TRBD1 (6 bases). The ends were cut back, 7 bases at V and 0 bases at J, with 10 bases in the middle. Germline CDR1 and CDR2: SGHRS and YFSETQ. The length of the CDR3 is 13 residues. Here the CDR3 DNA reads TGCGCCAGCGGTAGGGACATGAACACTGAAGCTTTCTTT. Protein product: CASGRDMNTEAFF.

This chain connects TRBV6-5 to TRBJ2-1; 7 bases match TRBD1. This CDR3 contains 16 residues. The ends lost 0 bases at V and 5 bases at J; junction bases unmatched: 7. Germline V gene lookup returns CDR1 MNHEY and CDR2 SVGAGI. The CDR3 loop reads CASSYSTGAANNEQFF. Written as DNA, the CDR3 is TGTGCCAGCAGTTACTCAACAGGGGCCGCGAACAATGAGCAGTTCTTC.

The chain employs TRBV27 and TRBJ2-2, with TRBD1 matching over 10 bases. J gave up 7 bases and V 2 bases, and 4 bases lay outside the gene matches. Per germline, CDR1 MNHEY and CDR2 SMNVEV (reference sequence). The CDR3 spans 15 residues. This chain's CDR3 is CASSLGQGVIGELFF. The CDR3 DNA follows: TGTGCCAGCAGTTTAGGACAGGGGGTAATCGGGGAGCTGTTTTTT.

This chain joins TRBV29-1 and TRBJ2-5, with a weak D call TRBD1 (5 bases). The ends were cut back, 3 bases at V and 4 bases at J, with 9 bases in the middle. Germline V gene lookup returns CDR1 SQVTM and CDR2 ANQGSEA. The CDR3 has 12 residues. The CDR3 nucleotides are TGCAGCGTTGATCAGGGTGCAGAGACCCAGTACTTC. Its translation: CSVDQGAETQYF.